The rows below give T cell receptor beta chains drawn from one sample of a study of shared clonotypes between healthy human individuals. Clones were sequenced by immunoSEQ multiplex PCR, and TCRdb holds only the in-frame ones, with some missing. The table lists just over 2,000,000 clones, approximately 94% of them singletons, with 0.9% to 1.3% in the top ten. Sequenced: naive CD8+ T cells sorted from blood. The source is a man younger than 35 in good health. Both conserved end residues are part of each CDR3. Fields, in order: clone size, J gene, D gene, V gene, CDR3 length, CDR3 DNA, CDR3 protein. A D gene is named only where the DNA matches it firmly. Clone size, where shown, is once, few, many, or a class for clones that have expanded.

NA | TRBJ2-7 | NA | TRBV4-1 | 15 | TGCGCCAGCAGCCAAGGGAATCAGGGGCCATACGAGCAGTACTTC | CASSQGNQGPYEQYF
NA | TRBJ2-3 | TRBD2 | TRBV7-6 | 15 | TGTGCCAGCAGCTATAGCGGGGGGGGCCAGGATACGCAGTATTTT | CASSYSGGGQDTQYF
NA | TRBJ2-3 | NA | TRBV4-1 | 17 | TGCGCCAGCAGCCAAGGATATCGGGACACATACACAGATACGCAGTATTTT | CASSQGYRDTYTDTQYF
NA | TRBJ2-7 | NA | TRBV4-1 | 14 | TGCGCCAGCAGCCAAGACAGGACCTTTCCCGAGCAGTACTTC | CASSQDRTFPEQYF
NA | TRBJ2-3 | NA | TRBV7-3 | 15 | TGTGCCAGCAGCTTCTACGGAGTAGCGGCAGATACGCAGTATTTT | CASSFYGVAADTQYF
once | TRBJ2-5 | TRBD1 | TRBV19 | 16 | TGTGCCAGTAGTATAGGCCCTCCCACAGGGGAAGAGACCCAGTACTTC | CASSIGPPTGEETQYF
NA | TRBJ2-1 | NA | TRBV20-1 | 10 | TGCAGTGCTAGAGATCTGGAGCAGTTCTTC | CSARDLEQFF
NA | TRBJ1-1 | TRBD1 | TRBV14 | 14 | TGTGCCAGCAGCCACGACAGGGCGAACACTGAAGCTTTCTTT | CASSHDRANTEAFF
NA | TRBJ2-7 | TRBD1 | TRBV7-6 | 14 | TGTGCCAGCAGCCCCGGGACAGACTCCTACGAGCAGTACTTC | CASSPGTDSYEQYF
NA | TRBJ2-1 | TRBD1 | TRBV5-4 | 16 | TGTGCCAGCAGCCTACCCGACAGGGGCATTGGTAATGAGCAGTTCTTC | CASSLPDRGIGNEQFF
few | TRBJ2-7 | TRBD1 | TRBV15 | 15 | TGTGCCACCAGCAGGCGGACAGGGTACGGCTACGAGCAGTACTTC | CATSRRTGYGYEQYF
NA | TRBJ2-7 | NA | TRBV7-8 | 15 | TGTGCCAGCAGCCTCCTCGCAGGGTTTGACTACGAGCAGTACTTC | CASSLLAGFDYEQYF
NA | TRBJ2-2 | NA | TRBV30 | 13 | TGTGCCAACAGGGCCCCGAACACCGGGGAGCTGTTTTTT | CANRAPNTGELFF
NA | TRBJ2-7 | TRBD1 | TRBV19 | 13 | TGTGCCAGTAGTATGGACAGGGATTACGAGCAGTACTTC | CASSMDRDYEQYF
NA | TRBJ1-1 | NA | TRBV6-1 | 16 | TGTGCCAGCAGTGAAAAGGTTCGAAGGATTCCAACTGAAGCTTTCTTT | CASSEKVRRIPTEAFF
once | TRBJ1-1 | TRBD1 | TRBV11-2 | 16 | TGTGCCAGCAGCCTTAGGGAGGGCAGGGGGCTTACTGAAGCTTTCTTT | CASSLREGRGLTEAFF
few | TRBJ1-1 | TRBD1 | TRBV7-9 | 14 | TGTGCCAGCAGCACGGGACAGGGAAACACTGAAGCTTTCTTT | CASSTGQGNTEAFF
NA | TRBJ2-7 | NA | TRBV27 | 14 | TGTGCCAGCAGTTTATTGGCGGGGCCGAACGAGCAGTACTTC | CASSLLAGPNEQYF
NA | TRBJ2-1 | NA | TRBV19 | 15 | TGTGCCAGTAGCCGACCCGGGCCCGGTTACAATGAGCAGTTCTTC | CASSRPGPGYNEQFF
NA | TRBJ1-2 | NA | TRBV9 | 15 | TGTGCCAGCAGCTTTTCTCCGGGATCGAACTATGGCTACACCTTC | CASSFSPGSNYGYTF
NA | TRBJ1-5 | TRBD1 | TRBV28 | 16 | TGTGCCAGCAGTCCGGACAGGGGGACCAGCAATCAGCCCCAGCATTTT | CASSPDRGTSNQPQHF
NA | TRBJ2-2 | NA | TRBV11-3 | 15 | TGTGCCAGCAGCTCCCGGACAGACGCCGACGGGGAGCTGTTTTTT | CASSSRTDADGELFF
NA | TRBJ2-1 | NA | TRBV4-2 | 13 | TGTGCCAGCAGCCAGCAACACTACAATGAGCAGTTCTTC | CASSQQHYNEQFF
NA | TRBJ2-3 | NA | TRBV9 | 14 | TGTGCCAGCAGCGTAGACAGGGCCACAGATACGCAGTATTTT | CASSVDRATDTQYF
NA | TRBJ2-2 | TRBD2 | TRBV7-6 | 19 | TGTGCCAGCAGCTTAGAGGGACTAGCGGGAGGTTGGAACACCGGGGAGCTGTTTTTT | CASSLEGLAGGWNTGELFF
NA | TRBJ1-1 | NA | TRBV30 | 13 | TGTGCCTGGAGTTGGGAGGGGAACACTGAAGCTTTCTTT | CAWSWEGNTEAFF
NA | TRBJ2-1 | TRBD2 | TRBV12-5 | 17 | TGTGCTAGTGGTTTGGGGCTAGCGGGAGGTTCTTACAATGAGCAGTTCTTC | CASGLGLAGGSYNEQFF
NA | TRBJ2-7 | TRBD2 | TRBV27 | 14 | TGTGCCTCAACGCCGGGGGGGAGCAACTACGAGCAGTACTTC | CASTPGGSNYEQYF
NA | TRBJ1-3 | NA | TRBV6-1 | 15 | TGTGCCAGCAGTAAACAGACCCCCTCTGGAAACACCATATATTTT | CASSKQTPSGNTIYF
NA | TRBJ2-7 | NA | TRBV13 | 13 | TGTGCCAGCAGCTTGGGGACTCCATCCGAGCAGTACTTC | CASSLGTPSEQYF
few | TRBJ1-1 | NA | TRBV2 | 15 | TGTGCCAGCAGTGAACAGGGGCGCGGGTACACTGAAGCTTTCTTT | CASSEQGRGYTEAFF
once | TRBJ2-6 | NA | TRBV4-1 | 19 | TGCGCCAGCAGCCAAGTACACCCTATTACCCACTCTGGGGCCAACGTCCTGACTTTC | CASSQVHPITHSGANVLTF
NA | TRBJ1-1 | NA | TRBV27 | 15 | TGTGCCAGCAGTCCCATCCCAGTTTGGAACACTGAAGCTTTCTTT | CASSPIPVWNTEAFF
NA | TRBJ2-7 | NA | TRBV7-9 | 12 | TGTGCCAGCAGCTTCGGACAGAGTGAGCAGTACTTC | CASSFGQSEQYF
NA | TRBJ2-7 | NA | TRBV6-1 | 15 | TGTGCCAGCAGTGAGATCGGGACGTACTCCTACGAGCAGTACTTC | CASSEIGTYSYEQYF
once | TRBJ2-1 | NA | TRBV7-7 | 15 | TGTGCTAGCAGCTTAGACCCCGGGACCAACAATGAGCAGTTCTTC | CASSLDPGTNNEQFF
NA | TRBJ2-2 | NA | TRBV29-1 | 13 | TGCAGCGTTGGAACGGCAAACACCGGGGAGCTGTTTTTT | CSVGTANTGELFF
NA | TRBJ1-1 | NA | TRBV5-1 | 20 | TGCGCCAGCAGCCACCGCATTAATTCAGGGATTTCTATGTCGAACACTGAAGCTTTCTTT | CASSHRINSGISMSNTEAFF
NA | TRBJ2-7 | NA | TRBV7-7 | 13 | TGTGCTAGCAGCTTAACCCCATCATACGAGCAGTACTTC | CASSLTPSYEQYF
NA | TRBJ2-2 | NA | TRBV11-2 | 15 | TGTGCCAGCAGCTTAGAGGCAGGGCTAACCGGGGAGCTGTTTTTT | CASSLEAGLTGELFF